The entry that follows covers one T cell receptor beta chain sequence. RNA amounts of about 0.5 to 1 ug underwent reverse transcription with random hexamers. TCRdb independently ran MiXCR on the immunoSEQ multiplex PCR reads; one entry per CDR3 protein. The sample lists around 190,000 distinct CDR3 sequences, roughly 96% occurring once. Trimming took off 3 bases at V and 4 bases at J, with 12 bases between the two ends. Looked up from germline, CDR1 is MNHNS and CDR2 is SASEGT. The CDR3 loop spans 14 amino acids. The sample is drawn from a study of CD8 T cells in Susac syndrome. Negative isolation was used for CD8+ and CD4+ T cells, and FACS enrichment was applied to TEMRA cells.

The J gene is TRBJ1-2, the V gene TRBV6-1; a possible D gene is TRBD1 (5 bases). Sequenced sample: CD8+ T cells from PBMCs. This sequence originates from a human donor with multiple sclerosis. CDR3 sequence: CASSDPGVGYGYTF. The CDR3 DNA is TGTGCCAGCAGTGACCCGGGGGTCGGCTATGGCTACACCTTC.